Below, 21 T cell receptor beta chains from the same sample are listed, as sequenced in a study of blood T cells in healthy people across ages. Through a sample-barcoded 5' primer and a J-beta primer mix, a second PCR was run for roughly 7 to 11 cycles. Each CDR3 protein gets one entry after TCRdb re-called the 5' RACE reads with MiXCR. This table has around 1,600,000 distinct CDR3 sequences, under 55% appearing once. The material sequenced was blood. All receptors derive from a woman younger than 30 in good health.

The chain employs TRBV4-3 and TRBJ2-7; D tentatively reads TRBD1 or TRBD2 (6 bases each). Germline V CDR1 and CDR2: LGHNA, YSLEER. Trimming removed 0 bases at V and 3 bases at J, with 12 bases between. The CDR3 extends over 15 amino acids. CDR3 bases: TGCGCCAGCAGCCAAGATCAAGGGGGGTACTACGAGCAGTACTTC. Amino acids: CASSQDQGGYYEQYF.

The chain joins TRBV9 to TRBJ1-4, with D uncertain. V lost 7 bases and J lost 8, with 18 bases in between. This CDR3 region has 14 residues. The germline CDR1 and CDR2 sequences are SGDLS and YYNGEE. CDR3 DNA sequence: TGTGCCAGCGGCGCGACCAGCAGTTGGGAAAAACTGTTTTTT. The encoded protein is CASGATSSWEKLFF.

This chain uses TRBV6-2 or TRBV6-3 with TRBJ1-2; D is possibly TRBD1 (6 bases). V shed 0 bases and J shed 4 bases, with 12 bases lying between them. The CDR3 contains 15 residues. Germline CDR1 is MNHEY and CDR2 is SVGEGT. The CDR3 loop is CASSYSSQGTYGYTF. The CDR3 region has the DNA TGTGCCAGCAGTTACTCCTCACAGGGAACCTATGGCTACACCTTC.

This clonotype appeared many times. One base away lies a much larger clone, so this may be a sequencing read error. This chain uses TRBV7-2 with TRBJ2-5; 7 bases map to TRBD1. Germline V gene data show CDR1 as SGHTA and CDR2 as FQGNSA. The CDR3 is made up of 14 amino acids. V dropped 5 bases and J dropped 3; count of bases not matched to a gene: 6. CDR3 amino acids: CASSVNRGKETQYF. DNA of the CDR3: TGTGCCAGCAGCGTAAACAGGGGTAAAGAGACCCAGTACTTC.

The chain uses TRBV21-1 and TRBJ1-2; the D call in the table, TRBD1, was not verified against the DNA. TRBV21-1 is listed as a pseudogene. This CDR3 is 12 amino acids long. CDR3 nucleotide sequence: TGTGCCAGCAGCAAAGAGAGGACAGGGTACACCTTC. Protein sequence: CASSKERTGYTF.

This clonotype was recorded a few times. V usage is TRBV5-1 and J usage is TRBJ1-2, with D hard to call. Germline-derived CDR1 and CDR2 are SGHRS and YFSETQ. This CDR3 is built from 13 residues. The V end was cut by 2 bases, the J end by 8 bases, with 13 bases between. CDR3 sequence: CASSFEGAYGYTF. The CDR3 DNA follows: TGCGCCAGCAGCTTTGAGGGCGCTTACGGCTACACCTTC.

The V gene is TRBV12-5, the J gene TRBJ2-3; possibly TRBD1 or TRBD2 for D (5 bases each). The CDR3 is 14 amino acids. Germline CDR1 and CDR2: LGHNT and FRNRAP. V was pared by 1 base and J by 10 bases, with 15 bases between. CDR3 DNA: TGTGCTAGTGGTTTGGAGCTCGCCGGGGCGTCGCAGTATTTT. Protein sequence: CASGLELAGASQYF.

This clonotype was detected a few times. The chain joins TRBV20-1 to TRBJ2-7; D is perhaps TRBD2 (5 bases). Germline values: CDR1 DFQATT, CDR2 SNEGSKA (reference sequence). This CDR3 is 13 amino acids long. The CDR3 region has the DNA TGCATGAGCCTGGACTCATCAAGGAACGAGCAGTACTTC. Amino acids: CMSLDSSRNEQYF.

This clonotype was detected many times. The chain has TRBV5-1 and TRBJ2-1, with D uncertain. This CDR3 has 11 residues. The V and J ends lost 2 bases and 10 bases respectively, with 7 bases between them. In germline, CDR1 is SGHRS, CDR2 YFSETQ. CDR3 loop: CASSLLAEQFF. The CDR3 DNA is TGCGCCAGCAGCTTACTGGCGGAGCAGTTCTTC. The full variable domain, in which reference TRBV5-1 and TRBJ2-1 provide the parts outside the CDR3, is KAGVTQTPRYLIKTRGQQVTLSCSPISGHRSVSWYQQTPGQGLQFLFEYFSETQRNKGNFPGRFSGRQFSNSRSEMNVSTLELGDSALYLCASSLLAEQFFGPGTRLTVL.

This clonotype turned up a few times. CDR3 nucleotides: TGTGCCACCAGCAGAGATCTGGGCACAGGGGGCTACACCTTC. Its translation is CATSRDLGTGGYTF. The rearrangement links TRBV15 to TRBJ1-2; the D gene is possibly TRBD1 (6 bases). Germline values: CDR1 LNHNV, CDR2 YYDKDF (reference sequence). The CDR3 covers 14 residues. Trimming removed 0 bases at V and 8 bases at J, with 13 bases between.

This clonotype was detected a few times. The V and J genes are TRBV28 and TRBJ2-7; D is perhaps TRBD2 (5 bases). Trimming left V 3 bases short and J 2 bases short, with 14 bases between. The germline V gene has CDR1 MDHEN and CDR2 SYDVKM. This CDR3 spans 15 amino acids. CDR3 sequence (DNA): TGTGCCAGCAGTTTGGCCATTCTAGCCCCCTACGAGCAGTACTTC. It yields the protein CASSLAILAPYEQYF.

This clonotype occurred a few times. The chain recombines TRBV28 with TRBJ2-7; a possible D gene is TRBD2 (6 bases). The CDR3 contains 14 residues. With 7 bases removed from V and 3 bases from J, the gap between germline ends came to 16 bases. Germline assignment: CDR1 MDHEN and CDR2 SYDVKM. In nucleotides, the CDR3 is TGTGCCAGCACGGGGCCACGGGAGTTCTACGAGCAGTACTTC. Protein sequence: CASTGPREFYEQYF.

This clonotype has more than one count but fewer than ten. V usage is TRBV20-1 and J usage is TRBJ2-5; D could derive from TRBD1 or TRBD2 (5 bases each). This CDR3 has 15 amino acids. Per germline, CDR1 DFQATT and CDR2 SNEGSKA (reference sequence). Trimming removed 2 bases at V and 3 bases at J, with 16 bases between. The chain's CDR3 is CSARSFGTYEETQYF. CDR3 bases: TGCAGTGCTAGATCCTTCGGGACCTACGAAGAGACCCAGTACTTC.

This clonotype was detected a few times. Here the CDR3 DNA reads TGTGCCAGCAGTGAAGATAAGGCAGGGGTATCACCCCTCCACTTT. It encodes CASSEDKAGVSPLHF. This chain uses TRBV2 with TRBJ1-6; maybe TRBD1 (6 bases). CDR1 SNHLY and CDR2 FYNNEI come from the germline V gene. Deletions cut 1 base from V and 10 bases from J, with 14 bases between. The CDR3 is 15 amino acids.

This clonotype has at least ten counts. The gene calls are TRBV6-5 and TRBJ2-7; 8 nucleotides match TRBD2. There are 14 residues in the CDR3. Germline V gene lookup returns CDR1 MNHEY and CDR2 SVGAGI. The ends lost 5 bases at V and 3 bases at J; junction bases unmatched: 6. Here the CDR3 DNA reads TGTGCCAGCAGTCTTACTAGCGGCCTCTACGAGCAGTACTTC. Its translation: CASSLTSGLYEQYF.

This clonotype was counted once. J is TRBJ2-3 and V is TRBV28; 7 positions agree with TRBD1. V lost 5 bases, J lost 0 bases, and 8 bases stayed unmatched. CDR1 and CDR2 from the germline V gene are MDHEN and SYDVKM. This CDR3 has 16 residues. CDR3 region: CASSPRQGSSTDTQYF. The DNA for the CDR3 is TGTGCCAGCAGTCCCCGACAGGGATCTAGCACAGATACGCAGTATTTT.

The chain combines TRBV5-1 with TRBJ1-2; a weak D match, TRBD1 (6 bases). With 3 bases removed from V and 6 bases from J, the gap between germline ends came to 21 bases. This CDR3 is 16 amino acids long. From germline, CDR1 is SGHRS and CDR2 YFSETQ. The CDR3 protein is CASSSSPTGRSDGYTF. The DNA of the CDR3 is TGCGCCAGCAGCTCGTCCCCAACAGGGAGAAGTGATGGCTACACCTTC.

The CDR3 DNA follows: TGTGCCAGCAGTTACTCGGCAGGACACCCGACAGATACGCAGTATTTT. Encoded protein: CASSYSAGHPTDTQYF. This rearrangement joins TRBV6-2 or TRBV6-3 to TRBJ2-3; a weak D match, TRBD1 (5 bases). This CDR3 contains 16 residues. In germline, CDR1 is MNHEY, CDR2 SVGEGT. Deletions cut 0 bases from V and 3 bases from J, with 13 bases between.

The chain joins TRBV7-9 to TRBJ2-5; 8 bases align to TRBD2. V lost 4 bases to trimming and J lost 11 bases; unmatched junction nucleotides: 21. The CDR3 runs to 17 residues. CDR1 SEHNR and CDR2 FQNEAQ come from the germline V gene (reference sequence). The CDR3 loop reads CASSSTPGTRFFNEQYF. DNA of the CDR3: TGTGCCAGCAGCTCAACCCCCGGGACTAGATTTTTCAATGAGCAGTACTTC.

In DNA form, the CDR3 reads TGTGCCGGCATGGCCTACAATGAGCAGTTCTTC. Translation: CAGMAYNEQFF. This chain joins TRBV27 and TRBJ2-1, with no clear D. Trimming pared 11 bases from V and 2 bases from J, leaving 7 bases between. CDR1 and CDR2 (germline): MNHEY, SMNVEV (reference sequence). This CDR3 is built from 11 residues.

The chain is built from TRBV5-1 and TRBJ2-2, with 9 nucleotides matching TRBD2. Trimming cost V 4 bases and J 0 bases; bases outside gene matches: 4. The CDR3 sequence is 16 residues long. CDR1 is SGHRS, CDR2 YFSETQ, per germline. CDR3: CASSPTSGTNTGELFF. CDR3 sequence (DNA): TGCGCCAGCAGCCCGACTAGCGGTACGAACACCGGGGAGCTGTTTTTT.